This T cell receptor (beta chain) was observed in a study of T cell changes during pregnancy in multiple sclerosis (dated by TCRdb to the late 2010s). Describing the broader study: The study examined how the T cell repertoire changed over the course of pregnancy in women with multiple sclerosis.

As regards this clone: Its antigen is not yet known. No much larger clonotype is one base removed from it; base qualities were not supplied.

For this chain, trimming is 5 bases at the V end and 2 bases at the J end, and the number of junction bases without a gene match is 16. As encoded in the germline V gene (reference sequence), CDR1 is LNHDA while CDR2 is SQIVND. Reading from cysteine to phenylalanine, the CDR3 counts 19 amino acids. Only the CDR3 part of the read is kept: 57 bases, read in frame from the first base. Library generation was performed with the immunoSEQ multiplex PCR assay. As stored in TCRdb, this immuneACCESS dataset retains in-frame rearrangements with V and J assigned. A fraction of the clones does not appear; measured against another copy, unresolved V genes explain less than half of the discrepancy, and the remainder lacks a known reason. This sample has 65,000 to 90,000 clones in its table, and around 93% of those were observed once. The ten largest clones capture roughly 3.5% of the sample.

This sequence uses TRBV19 and TRBJ1-5; TRBD1 agrees with 9 junctional bases. The material sequenced was PBMCs, taken in the first trimester of pregnancy. This sequence was found in a female donor in good health, serving as a control in a pregnancy study. Some clones in this sample may be carry-over from other donors' samples. The sequence in DNA is TGTGCCAGTAGTCCCTACCGGGACAGGGAAGGTGAGGGCAATCAGCCCCAGCATTTT. Its product reads: CASSPYRDREGEGNQPQHF.